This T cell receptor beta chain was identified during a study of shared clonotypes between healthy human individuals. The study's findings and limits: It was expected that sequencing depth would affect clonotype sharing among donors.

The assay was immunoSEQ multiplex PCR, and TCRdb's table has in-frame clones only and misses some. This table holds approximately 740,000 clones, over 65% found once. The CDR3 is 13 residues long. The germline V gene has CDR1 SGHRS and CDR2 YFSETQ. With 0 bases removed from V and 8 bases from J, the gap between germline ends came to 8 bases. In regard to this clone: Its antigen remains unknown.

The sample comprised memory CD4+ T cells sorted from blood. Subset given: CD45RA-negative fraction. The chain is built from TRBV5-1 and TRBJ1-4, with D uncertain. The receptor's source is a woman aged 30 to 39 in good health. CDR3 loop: CASSLVVGEKLFF. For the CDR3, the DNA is TGCGCCAGCAGCTTGGTGGTTGGGGAAAAACTGTTTTTT.